These 5 T cell receptor beta chains originate from one sample sequenced in a study of OX40 agonist ivuxolimab in advanced cancers. The assay was immunoSEQ multiplex PCR, and TCRdb's table has in-frame clones only and misses some. There are 75,000 to 95,000 clones in the sample; roughly 86% occur only once, and 3.5% to 5.5% lies in the top ten. Sequencing was performed on CD4+ or CD8+ T cells sorted from blood, taken in a trial of the OX40 agonist ivuxolimab. The receptors were gathered from an adult with an advanced solid tumor such as melanoma, head and neck, liver or kidney cancer.

The count of this clone is one. The V gene is TRBV7-3, the J gene TRBJ2-3; D might be TRBD1 (6 bases). This CDR3 contains 13 residues. V lost 4 bases and J 6 bases, leaving 11 bases between the germline ends. Germline V gene data show CDR1 as SGHTA and CDR2 as FQGTGA. The CDR3 loop is CASSSQGWDTQYF. The CDR3 DNA sequence: TGTGCCAGCAGCTCCCAGGGGTGGGATACGCAGTATTTT.

This chain links TRBV30 with TRBJ2-1; tentative D call: TRBD1 (6 bases). The CDR3 sequence is 16 residues long. The V end was cut by 0 bases, the J end by 9 bases, with 21 bases between. The germline V gene has CDR1 GTSNPN and CDR2 SVGIG (reference sequence). Here the CDR3 DNA reads TGTGCCTGGAGTGTACCCGTCTGGGGGCGTCGGGGTGAGCAGTTCTTC. It translates to CAWSVPVWGRRGEQFF.

V usage is TRBV14 and J usage is TRBJ2-5, with 7 nucleotides matching TRBD1. This CDR3 is 14 amino acids long. Trimming took 11 bases from V and 6 from J; bases not matched to a gene: 15. CDR1 is SGHDN and CDR2 is FVKESK in the germline V gene. The CDR3 DNA sequence: TGTGCCGGTTCGCAGGACAGGTGGGGGCAGACCCAGTACTTC. Its translation: CAGSQDRWGQTQYF.

This sequence joins TRBV19 and TRBJ1-5; D remains ambiguous. V was shortened by 3 bases and J by 0 bases, with 12 bases between the two germline ends. CDR1 and CDR2 (germline): LNHDA, SQIVND (reference sequence). The CDR3 extends over 16 amino acids. The CDR3 region has the DNA TGTGCCAGTAGTATGAGAAGGGATAATAGCAATCAGCCCCAGCATTTT. Amino acids: CASSMRRDNSNQPQHF. Combining the CDR3 with reference TRBV19 and TRBJ1-5 gives the whole variable domain DGGITQSPKYLFRKEGQNVTLSCEQNLNHDAMYWYRQDPGQGLRLIYYSQIVNDFQKGDIAEGYSVSREKKESFPLTVTSAQKNPTAFYLCASSMRRDNSNQPQHFGDGTRLSIL.

This rearrangement joins TRBV18 to TRBJ1-1; 8 nucleotides line up with TRBD1. The CDR3 contains 13 residues. J lost 3 bases, V lost 7 bases, and 4 bases had no gene match. Germline V gene data show CDR1 as KGHSH and CDR2 as LQKENI. The CDR3 nucleotides read TGTGCCAGCTTTCCGGACAGGGACACTGAAGCTTTCTTT. Its protein is CASFPDRDTEAFF.